These 8 T cell receptor beta chains share one sample of origin, sequenced in a study of CD8 T cells in Susac syndrome. Random hexamers were used to reverse transcribe the RNA input (about 0.5 to 1 ug). One entry per CDR3 protein results from TCRdb running MiXCR on the immunoSEQ multiplex PCR reads. The table shows around 170,000 distinct CDR3 sequences, with approximately 95% occurring only once. The source material was CD8+ T cells from PBMCs. These receptors were collected from a human donor with Susac syndrome.

This chain uses TRBV6-5 with TRBJ1-2; D might be TRBD1 (5 bases). From germline, CDR1 is MNHEY and CDR2 SVGAGI. The CDR3 has 17 amino acids. The V end lost 5 bases, the J end lost 3 bases, and 22 bases lay between the germline ends. CDR3 sequence: CASSHVERVGADYGYTF. Here the CDR3 DNA reads TGTGCCAGCAGTCACGTGGAGCGGGTAGGGGCTGACTATGGCTACACCTTC.

The rearrangement uses TRBV2 and TRBJ1-5; D is possibly TRBD1 (6 bases). The germline V gene encodes CDR1 SNHLY and CDR2 FYNNEI. The CDR3 sequence is 16 residues long. V was cut by 1 base and J by 2 bases, with 12 bases left in between. The CDR3 protein is CASSEGAGDRNQPQHF. CDR3 nucleotides: TGTGCCAGCAGTGAAGGCGCAGGGGATCGCAATCAGCCCCAGCATTTT.

The chain's CDR3 is CASSQGRIQPQHF. The CDR3 nucleotides read TGCGCCAGCAGCCAAGGACGAATACAGCCCCAGCATTTT. The V call is TRBV4-1, the J call TRBJ1-5; D unclear. V was clipped by 1 base and J by 7 bases, with 8 bases between them. CDR1 MGHRA and CDR2 YSYEKL come from the germline V gene. The CDR3 runs to 13 residues.

The chain has TRBV7-8 and TRBJ1-2; 8 bases fit TRBD1. Germline V gene sequence: CDR1 SGHVS, CDR2 FQNEAQ. J lost 4 bases, V lost 5 bases, and 6 bases had no gene match. The CDR3 has 14 residues. In DNA form, the CDR3 reads TGTGCCAGCAGCCCCAGCAGGGGGCCCTATGGCTACACCTTC. This codes for CASSPSRGPYGYTF.

The chain joins TRBV7-9 to TRBJ2-5; TRBD1 aligns across 8 bases. V was pared by 5 bases and J by 6 bases, with 11 bases of the junction left unmatched. The CDR3 consists of 15 residues. The germline gives CDR1 SEHNR, CDR2 FQNEAQ (reference sequence). CDR3 coding DNA: TGTGCCAGCAGCGCCCGACGGACAGGGCCGAAGACCCAGTACTTC. Its protein is CASSARRTGPKTQYF.

This clonotype was seen a few times. The rearrangement joins TRBV28 to TRBJ2-1; possible D gene TRBD1, 5 bases. V was cut by 6 bases and J by 6 bases, with 6 bases left in between. The germline gives CDR1 MDHEN, CDR2 SYDVKM. The CDR3 is 11 amino acids. CDR3: CASRQGNEQFF. For the CDR3, the DNA is TGTGCCAGCAGGCAGGGCAATGAGCAGTTCTTC. The entire variable domain, with the rest obtained from reference TRBV28 and TRBJ2-1, is as follows: DVKVTQSSRYLVKRTGEKVFLECVQDMDHENMFWYRQDPGLGLRLIYFSYDVKMKEKGDIPEGYSVSREKKERFSLILESASTNQTSMYLCASRQGNEQFFGPGTRLTVL.

V gene TRBV20-1 combines with J gene TRBJ1-1; the D is unclear. V was cut by 1 base and J by 2 bases, with 11 bases left in between. The CDR3 is 14 residues long. Per germline, CDR1 DFQATT and CDR2 SNEGSKA (reference sequence). In DNA, the CDR3 is TGCAGTGCTAGAGCGTTAGTAGGCAACACTGAAGCTTTCTTT. This gives the protein CSARALVGNTEAFF.

Here the CDR3 reads CASSTGSQPQHF. Here the CDR3 DNA reads TGTGCCAGCTCGACAGGGAGTCAGCCCCAGCATTTT. The chain couples TRBV6-5 to TRBJ1-5, with TRBD1 identical over 7 bases. The V segment lost 8 bases and the J segment 6 bases; nucleotides outside the gene matches: 4. Germline CDR1 and CDR2: MNHEY and SVGAGI. The CDR3 has 12 residues.